The source of this TCR beta chain is a study of blood T cell repertoires in COVID-19 (dated by TCRdb to 2020 to 2021). Regarding the study in general: Collaborator samples came from the United States, Italy and Spain and covered acute and convalescent phases of COVID-19. The material from the prospective study consisted of cDNA or gDNA derived from T cells, B-cell-depleted T cells, or PBMCs. Subjects who had been exposed to COVID-19, were actively infected with it, or had recovered from it provided the deeply sampled blood TCRbeta repertoires that made up the dataset. The repertoires were made available in a free public database intended to serve as a resource for research on the immune response to SARS-CoV-2. The samples were drawn from two sources: the first 160 participants of the ongoing ImmuneRACE study, and over 950 subjects contributed by 6 global collaborators. Sample metadata almost always included a de-identified subject ID, COVID-19 status, age in years and sex. Where HLA class I and class II types were available, the types were taken from metadata supplied by the sample provider, not from assay-based typing. The research as a whole found: Clinical and demographic metadata were provided uncurated, with the amount varying by source and participant.

Notes on this clone: Its cognate antigen has yet to be identified. No per-base quality is available; no much larger clone lies one base away.

Including the terminal cysteine and phenylalanine, the CDR3 comprises 15 residues. Only CDR3 DNA is held: 45 bases, read in frame from base 1. For CDR1 and CDR2, the germline V gene lists SNHLY and FYNNEI. V is shortened by 3 bases, J by 0 bases, and the region joining them spans 9 bases. Collaborating institutions collected whole blood in K2EDTA tubes following their own protocols. For TCRbeta analysis, collaborators shipped samples in one of three forms: frozen whole blood, isolated PBMCs, or DNA extracted from either of those sample types. TCRbeta CDR3 regions were amplified from genomic DNA using the immunoSEQ Assay, a bias-controlled multiplex PCR. The published analysis was carried out like this. The number of nucleated cells in each sample was estimated from the amplification of reference gene primers within the assay. To quantify the absolute abundance of each unique TCRbeta CDR3 rearrangement, sequence reads were collapsed and filtered. Productive Simpson clonality was computed per sample as the square root of Simpson's diversity index over productive rearrangements. TCRdb limited this immuneACCESS table to in-frame rearrangements with V and J called. A share of clones is missing; checked studies link under half to unresolved V genes, and the rest is unexplained. That table supplies the V and J calls and clone size; D and trimming were determined from the DNA. The sample data list some 250,000 clones, and more than 65% of these were observed just once. The ten biggest clones cover roughly 3.1% of the sample.

The receptor was derived from a woman aged 18-29 years with acute or convalescent COVID-19. Sequences were obtained from peripheral blood. The chain employs TRBV2 and TRBJ1-5; no D gene can be assigned with confidence. The CDR3 protein: CASSDGLLSNQPQHF. The nucleotide sequence reads TGTGCCAGCAGTGACGGACTCCTTAGCAATCAGCCCCAGCATTTT.